A selection of T cell receptor beta chains follows, all from one sample in a study of blood T cell repertoires in COVID-19. The protocol was immunoSEQ multiplex PCR, while the TCRdb copy is restricted to in-frame clones and leaves out a portion. Of 150,000 to 180,000 clones in the sample, less than 95% were seen once. The sequencing sample was made of peripheral blood. These receptors were collected from a man over 45 with acute or convalescent COVID-19. CDR3s include the opening cysteine and the closing phenylalanine or tryptophan. Fields, in order: D gene, clone size, J gene, V gene, CDR3 protein, CDR3 DNA. The D gene is left open where the match is weak. Expanded clones are given a class, and other clones once, few, many or no size at all.

d_call: .; clone_size: .; j_call: TRBJ2-6; v_call: TRBV27; cdr3_aa: CASSLAATGSGANVLTF; cdr3_nt: TGTGCCAGCAGTTTGGCGGCCACAGGATCTGGGGCCAACGTCCTGACTTTC
d_call: TRBD1; clone_size: .; j_call: TRBJ2-3; v_call: TRBV5-1; cdr3_aa: CASSLGDRLVDTQYF; cdr3_nt: TGCGCCAGCAGCTTGGGGGACAGGTTGGTAGATACGCAGTATTTT
d_call: .; clone_size: .; j_call: TRBJ2-7; v_call: TRBV28; cdr3_aa: CASKRRDLPSYEQYF; cdr3_nt: TGTGCCAGCAAACGCCGGGACTTACCAAGCTACGAGCAGTACTTC
d_call: TRBD1; clone_size: .; j_call: TRBJ1-1; v_call: TRBV7-9; cdr3_aa: CASSPGQARTEAFF; cdr3_nt: TGTGCCAGCAGTCCGGGACAGGCGAGGACTGAAGCTTTCTTT
d_call: TRBD2; clone_size: once; j_call: TRBJ2-3; v_call: TRBV10-1; cdr3_aa: CASSGIGTSGRAATDTQYF; cdr3_nt: TGCGCCAGCAGCGGTATAGGGACTAGCGGGAGGGCCGCCACAGATACGCAGTATTTT
d_call: .; clone_size: .; j_call: TRBJ1-1; v_call: TRBV30; cdr3_aa: CAWSVRTGTEAFF; cdr3_nt: TGTGCCTGGAGTGTAAGGACGGGGACTGAAGCTTTCTTT
d_call: .; clone_size: .; j_call: TRBJ2-2; v_call: TRBV7-8; cdr3_aa: CASSLDRANTGELFF; cdr3_nt: TGTGCCAGCAGCTTAGACAGGGCGAACACCGGGGAGCTGTTTTTT
d_call: .; clone_size: once; j_call: TRBJ1-2; v_call: TRBV18; cdr3_aa: CASSPQTGNYGYTF; cdr3_nt: TGTGCCAGCTCACCTCAAACAGGAAACTATGGCTACACCTTC
d_call: TRBD1; clone_size: .; j_call: TRBJ2-7; v_call: TRBV7-3; cdr3_aa: CASSLDGTGAYEQYF; cdr3_nt: TGTGCCAGCAGCTTAGATGGGACAGGGGCCTACGAGCAGTACTTC
d_call: .; clone_size: .; j_call: TRBJ1-3; v_call: TRBV11-2; cdr3_aa: CASSLRESGPGNTIYF; cdr3_nt: TGTGCCAGCAGCTTACGGGAGTCGGGGCCCGGAAACACCATATATTTT
d_call: .; clone_size: .; j_call: TRBJ2-2; v_call: TRBV7-8; cdr3_aa: CASSFQAGSVTGELFF; cdr3_nt: TGTGCCAGCAGCTTTCAGGCAGGGTCGGTGACCGGGGAGCTGTTTTTT
d_call: .; clone_size: .; j_call: TRBJ2-5; v_call: TRBV18; cdr3_aa: CASSPGQKETQYF; cdr3_nt: TGTGCCAGCTCACCAGGGCAGAAAGAGACCCAGTACTTC
d_call: TRBD2; clone_size: .; j_call: TRBJ2-7; v_call: TRBV29-1; cdr3_aa: CSVGGLAGAYEQYF; cdr3_nt: TGCAGCGTTGGGGGACTAGCGGGGGCCTACGAGCAGTACTTC
d_call: .; clone_size: once; j_call: TRBJ1-1; v_call: TRBV9; cdr3_aa: CASSVYGGREGTEAFF; cdr3_nt: TGTGCCAGCAGCGTATACGGGGGGCGCGAGGGCACTGAAGCTTTCTTT
d_call: .; clone_size: .; j_call: TRBJ1-2; v_call: TRBV27; cdr3_aa: CASSSPQGSGYTF; cdr3_nt: TGTGCCAGCAGTTCACCCCAGGGAAGTGGCTACACCTTC
d_call: TRBD1; clone_size: .; j_call: TRBJ2-3; v_call: TRBV18; cdr3_aa: CASSPPGTGGPDTQYF; cdr3_nt: TGTGCCAGCTCACCACCCGGGACAGGGGGCCCAGATACGCAGTATTTT
d_call: .; clone_size: .; j_call: TRBJ1-6; v_call: TRBV5-1; cdr3_aa: CASSLGGRLAGNSPLHF; cdr3_nt: TGCGCCAGCAGCTTGGGGGGCCGGCTCGCCGGGAATTCACCCCTCCACTTT
d_call: .; clone_size: .; j_call: TRBJ2-7; v_call: TRBV11-2; cdr3_aa: CASSLGRGSSRDEQYF; cdr3_nt: TGTGCCAGCAGCTTGGGCCGCGGGTCTAGTCGGGACGAGCAGTACTTC
d_call: .; clone_size: .; j_call: TRBJ1-4; v_call: TRBV30; cdr3_aa: CAWSRPDNEKLFF; cdr3_nt: TGTGCCTGGAGCAGGCCGGATAATGAAAAACTGTTTTTT
d_call: TRBD1; clone_size: .; j_call: TRBJ1-4; v_call: TRBV11-2; cdr3_aa: CASSLVGQGHEKLFF; cdr3_nt: TGTGCCAGCAGCTTAGTGGGACAGGGTCATGAAAAACTGTTTTTT
d_call: .; clone_size: .; j_call: TRBJ2-6; v_call: TRBV3-1/TRBV3-2; cdr3_aa: CASSHRVGRSGANVLTF; cdr3_nt: TGTGCCAGCAGCCACAGGGTTGGGCGATCTGGGGCCAACGTCCTGACTTTC
d_call: TRBD2; clone_size: .; j_call: TRBJ2-3; v_call: TRBV7-9; cdr3_aa: CASTQSTGGDTQYF; cdr3_nt: TGTGCCAGCACCCAATCGACGGGGGGAGATACGCAGTATTTT
d_call: .; clone_size: .; j_call: TRBJ1-2; v_call: TRBV11-3; cdr3_aa: CASSLVSAEYYGYTF; cdr3_nt: TGTGCCAGCAGCTTAGTTAGTGCGGAATACTATGGCTACACCTTC
d_call: .; clone_size: .; j_call: TRBJ2-5; v_call: TRBV5-6; cdr3_aa: CASSLASTQETQYF; cdr3_nt: TGTGCCAGCAGCTTGGCCTCTACCCAAGAGACCCAGTACTTC
d_call: TRBD1; clone_size: .; j_call: TRBJ2-1; v_call: TRBV11-3; cdr3_aa: CASSPGDRGGNEQFF; cdr3_nt: TGTGCCAGCAGCCCCGGGGACAGGGGGGGGAATGAGCAGTTCTTC
d_call: TRBD2; clone_size: .; j_call: TRBJ2-7; v_call: TRBV29-1; cdr3_aa: CSVGTSDPYEQYF; cdr3_nt: TGCAGCGTTGGGACTAGCGACCCCTACGAGCAGTACTTC
d_call: .; clone_size: .; j_call: TRBJ1-1; v_call: TRBV9; cdr3_aa: CASSVDNMNTEAFF; cdr3_nt: TGTGCCAGCAGCGTCGACAACATGAACACTGAAGCTTTCTTT
d_call: TRBD2; clone_size: .; j_call: TRBJ2-2; v_call: TRBV7-2; cdr3_aa: CASSSRLAGAELFF; cdr3_nt: TGTGCCAGCAGCTCAAGACTAGCGGGGGCCGAGCTGTTTTTT
d_call: .; clone_size: .; j_call: TRBJ1-2; v_call: TRBV20-1; cdr3_aa: CSARHPQGYTF; cdr3_nt: TGCAGTGCTAGGCATCCTCAGGGCTACACCTTC